The 25 T cell receptor beta chains presented below share a single source sample, sequenced in a study of cytomegalovirus exposure and HLA in healthy donors. The repertoire was sequenced with immunoSEQ multiplex PCR; TCRdb's copy has only in-frame clones and lacks some. Of roughly 100,000 clones listed, approximately 94% are singletons. Sequencing was carried out using PBMCs. The source of these receptors is a woman under 30 in good health and CMV-seronegative.

The chain has TRBV28 and TRBJ2-3, with TRBD2 matching over 16 bases. CDR3 length equals 18 residues. J gave up 2 bases and V 5 bases, and 7 bases lay outside the gene matches. CDR1 MDHEN and CDR2 SYDVKM come from the germline V gene. CDR3 coding DNA: TGTGCCAGCAGTCCCGGGACTAGCGGGGGGGCCTTCACAGATACGCAGTATTTT. Translated: CASSPGTSGGAFTDTQYF.

V and J are TRBV5-4 and TRBJ2-1, with D uncertain. This CDR3 comprises 15 residues. V dropped 0 bases and J dropped 0 bases, with 7 bases sitting between them. Per the germline V gene, CDR1 is SGHNT and CDR2 is YYREEE (reference sequence). This chain's CDR3 is CASSLDWSSYNEQFF. DNA for the CDR3: TGTGCCAGCAGCTTGGACTGGAGCTCCTACAATGAGCAGTTCTTC.

The chain links TRBV7-2 to TRBJ2-3; TRBD2 matches at 10 bases. The CDR3 is 19 residues long. The ends lost 1 base at V and 1 base at J; junction bases unmatched: 11. Germline V CDR1 and CDR2: SGHTA, FQGNSA. The CDR3: CASSLGVSGGTHRTDTQYF. The CDR3 DNA is TGTGCCAGCAGCTTAGGGGTTAGCGGGGGGACCCACCGCACAGATACGCAGTATTTT.

This chain links TRBV29-1 with TRBJ2-3; TRBD2 aligns across 10 bases. Looked up from germline, CDR1 is SQVTM and CDR2 is ANQGSEA. The CDR3 runs 14 residues. The V gene end was trimmed by 4 bases and the J gene end by 1 base; junction bases not matched to a gene: 2. Here the CDR3 reads CSVVAGGGTDTQYF. Here the CDR3 DNA reads TGCAGCGTTGTAGCGGGAGGTGGCACAGATACGCAGTATTTT.

This clone was observed a single time. This chain links TRBV5-4 with TRBJ2-7, with D possibly TRBD2 on 7 matching bases. This CDR3 contains 15 residues. Germline CDR1 and CDR2: SGHNT and YYREEE (reference sequence). The V and J ends lost 4 bases and 4 bases respectively, with 18 bases between them. The CDR3 sequence: CASSPGGRSMYEQYF. The CDR3 region has the DNA TGTGCCAGCAGCCCCGGGGGGCGGTCGATGTACGAGCAGTACTTC.

The rearrangement links TRBV5-4 to TRBJ2-5, with 11 bases fitting TRBD1. Per the germline V gene, CDR1 is SGHNT and CDR2 is YYREEE (reference sequence). This CDR3 contains 14 residues. Trimming at V came to 9 bases and at J to 2 bases, leaving 6 bases not matched to a gene. CDR3 sequence reads: CAIGQGALQETQYF. The CDR3 bases are TGTGCCATCGGACAGGGGGCCCTACAAGAGACCCAGTACTTC.

This chain joins TRBV27 and TRBJ2-7, with a tentative D call TRBD2 (5 bases). Trimming removed 6 bases at V and 1 base at J, with 10 bases between. The CDR3 loop spans 13 amino acids. Germline CDR1 MNHEY, CDR2 SMNVEV (reference sequence). The CDR3 loop is CASRRTGSYEQYF. Here the CDR3 DNA reads TGTGCCAGCAGGCGGACTGGATCCTACGAGCAGTACTTC.

This sequence joins TRBV6-4 and TRBJ2-2, with 12 positions matching TRBD2. V shed 5 bases and J 4 bases; nucleotides not matched to a gene: 2. CDR1 and CDR2 from the germline V gene are MRHNA and SNTAGT. This CDR3 has 15 residues. CDR3 region: CASSPTSGSTGELFF. For the CDR3, the DNA is TGTGCCAGCAGTCCGACTAGCGGGAGCACCGGGGAGCTGTTTTTT.

This clone was found once. The chain employs TRBV19 and TRBJ1-5; 7 nucleotides agree with TRBD1. The CDR3 runs 18 residues. Per the germline V gene, CDR1 is LNHDA and CDR2 is SQIVND (reference sequence). The J segment lost 8 bases and the V segment lost 1 base, leaving 17 bases of the junction unmatched. This chain's CDR3 is CASSIGQGFYRGIKPQHF. CDR3 DNA: TGTGCCAGTAGTATAGGACAGGGCTTCTATAGGGGGATCAAGCCCCAGCATTTT.

J is TRBJ2-1 and V is TRBV2, with TRBD2 identical over 8 bases. Per germline, CDR1 SNHLY and CDR2 FYNNEI. J was trimmed by 6 bases and V by 9 bases; bases with no gene match: 7. This CDR3 contains 13 residues. CDR3: CASTGLGPNEQFF. The CDR3 coding sequence is TGTGCCAGTACGGGACTAGGACCCAATGAGCAGTTCTTC. The full variable domain, rest sourced from reference TRBV2 and TRBJ2-1, is EPEVTQTPSHQVTQMGQEVILRCVPISNHLYFYWYRQILGQKVEFLVSFYNNEISEKSEIFDDQFSVERPDGSNFTLKIRSTKLEDSAMYFCASTGLGPNEQFFGPGTRLTVL.

The gene calls are TRBV10-3 and TRBJ1-2; TRBD1 aligns across 9 bases. The V segment lost 2 bases and the J segment 4 bases; nucleotides outside the gene matches: 5. CDR1 and CDR2 from the germline V gene are ENHRY and SYGVKD. CDR3 length: 15 residues. CDR3: CAISEPGQGGYGYTF. The CDR3 DNA reads as TGTGCCATCAGTGAGCCGGGACAGGGTGGCTATGGCTACACCTTC.

The chain carries TRBV7-2 and TRBJ1-2, with 7 bases aligning to TRBD1. This CDR3 has 13 residues. Losses at the gene ends were 4 bases for V and 2 bases for J; bases not matched to a gene: 1. Germline V gene sequence: CDR1 SGHTA, CDR2 FQGNSA. CDR3 sequence reads: CASSSGQNYGYTF. The CDR3 DNA sequence: TGTGCCAGCAGCTCGGGACAGAACTATGGCTACACCTTC.

The CDR3 loop reads CASSPQGQGNTGELFF. CDR3 DNA sequence: TGTGCCAGCAGCCCACAAGGACAGGGTAACACCGGGGAGCTGTTTTTT. The chain is built from TRBV6-6 and TRBJ2-2; 8 bases fit TRBD1. This CDR3 contains 16 residues. The V segment lost 6 bases and the J segment 2 bases; nucleotides outside the gene matches: 8. Germline CDR1 MNHNY, CDR2 SVGAGI (reference sequence).

The chain combines TRBV14 with TRBJ1-2; tentative D call: TRBD1 (5 bases). V dropped 0 bases and J dropped 7 bases, with 15 bases sitting between them. Germline V CDR1 and CDR2: SGHDN, FVKESK. CDR3 size: 15 residues. The CDR3 sequence: CASSQDGGQGFGYTF. In DNA form, the CDR3 reads TGTGCCAGCAGCCAAGACGGTGGGCAGGGCTTTGGCTACACCTTC.

V is TRBV7-2 and J is TRBJ2-5; TRBD2 agrees at 10 bases. Germline V lookup: CDR1 SGHTA, CDR2 FQGNSA. The CDR3 is made up of 15 amino acids. V shed 5 bases and J 2 bases; nucleotides not matched to a gene: 5. The DNA of the CDR3 is TGTGCCAGCAGCCTGAGTAGCGGGAGGCAAGAGACCCAGTACTTC. As protein: CASSLSSGRQETQYF.

The chain recombines TRBV19 with TRBJ2-1; maybe TRBD2 (6 bases). V was trimmed by 8 bases and J by 8 bases, leaving 19 bases between them. Germline CDR1 LNHDA, CDR2 SQIVND (reference sequence). This CDR3 contains 14 residues. Here the CDR3 reads CASVAVGPGDEQFF. The CDR3 nucleotides are TGTGCCAGTGTAGCGGTTGGGCCGGGCGATGAGCAGTTCTTC.

The chain employs TRBV30 and TRBJ1-2; possibly TRBD1 for D (5 bases). The CDR3 spans 13 residues. In germline, CDR1 is GTSNPN, CDR2 SVGIG (reference sequence). V was shortened by 1 base and J by 4 bases, with 10 bases between the two germline ends. This chain's CDR3 is CAWSGQGTYGYTF. The CDR3 DNA reads as TGTGCCTGGAGTGGGCAGGGAACCTATGGCTACACCTTC.

The J gene is TRBJ1-4, the V gene TRBV11-3, with a tentative D call TRBD1 (5 bases). Trimming shortened V by 6 bases and J by 8 bases, and 13 bases separated the two germline ends. Looked up from germline, CDR1 is SGHNT and CDR2 is YENEEA. CDR3 length equals 13 residues. The CDR3 DNA sequence: TGTGCCAGCAGGCCCGTGGGGGGGGAAAAACTGTTTTTT. This codes for CASRPVGGEKLFF.

This chain connects TRBV29-1 to TRBJ2-2, with D perhaps TRBD1 (6 bases). Trimming left V 1 base short and J 8 bases short, with 14 bases between. Per germline, CDR1 SQVTM and CDR2 ANQGSEA. The CDR3 runs to 14 residues. The chain's CDR3 is CSVEVGHLGGELFF. CDR3 DNA: TGCAGCGTTGAAGTGGGACACCTGGGGGGGGAGCTGTTTTTT.

V usage is TRBV6-5 and J usage is TRBJ2-7; 9 nucleotides line up with TRBD2. The J segment lost 5 bases and the V segment lost 5 bases, leaving 10 bases of the junction unmatched. This CDR3 has 15 amino acids. Germline CDR1 reads MNHEY; CDR2 reads SVGAGI. The CDR3 nucleotides read TGTGCCAGCAGTACCGTAGCGGGGGTTCCCAACGAGCAGTACTTC. It encodes CASSTVAGVPNEQYF.

The chain combines TRBV5-1 with TRBJ1-1; D not certain. V gave up 0 bases and J gave up 0 bases, with 9 bases separating them. Germline V gene data show CDR1 as SGHRS and CDR2 as YFSETQ. CDR3 length equals 15 residues. The CDR3 loop is CASSLALGVNTEAFF. The CDR3 DNA reads as TGCGCCAGCAGCTTGGCCCTGGGAGTGAACACTGAAGCTTTCTTT.

The J gene is TRBJ2-3, the V gene TRBV9, with a possible D match to TRBD1 (5 bases). Per the germline V gene, CDR1 is SGDLS and CDR2 is YYNGEE. The CDR3 is 14 residues long. Trimming pared 3 bases from V and 2 bases from J, leaving 10 bases between. CDR3: CASSGGASTDTQYF. Written as DNA, the CDR3 is TGTGCCAGCAGCGGGGGCGCATCCACAGATACGCAGTATTTT.

The CDR3 DNA reads as TGTGCCAGCAGCCCCAGTGGCGGCTACACCTTC. Translated, it gives CASSPSGGYTF. The V call is TRBV7-9, the J call TRBJ1-2; D unresolved. This CDR3 spans 11 amino acids. V was shortened by 5 bases and J by 8 bases, with 9 bases between the two germline ends. The germline V gene encodes CDR1 SEHNR and CDR2 FQNEAQ (reference sequence).

The gene calls are TRBV27 and TRBJ2-3; 12 nucleotides match TRBD2. Trimming at V came to 6 bases and at J to 6 bases, leaving 7 bases not matched to a gene. The germline V gene has CDR1 MNHEY and CDR2 SMNVEV (reference sequence). The CDR3 extends over 15 amino acids. The CDR3 spells CASRPSGGAGDTQYF. Here the CDR3 DNA reads TGTGCCAGCAGGCCTAGCGGGGGGGCCGGGGATACGCAGTATTTT.

This clone has only one observation. V is TRBV6-5 and J is TRBJ2-7, with TRBD1 matching over 8 bases. Germline V gene sequence: CDR1 MNHEY, CDR2 SVGAGI. CDR3 length equals 13 residues. V lost 5 bases and J lost 1; bases outside the gene matches: 1. CDR3 region: CASSGQGSYEQYF. In DNA form, the CDR3 reads TGTGCCAGCAGTGGACAGGGTTCCTACGAGCAGTACTTC.